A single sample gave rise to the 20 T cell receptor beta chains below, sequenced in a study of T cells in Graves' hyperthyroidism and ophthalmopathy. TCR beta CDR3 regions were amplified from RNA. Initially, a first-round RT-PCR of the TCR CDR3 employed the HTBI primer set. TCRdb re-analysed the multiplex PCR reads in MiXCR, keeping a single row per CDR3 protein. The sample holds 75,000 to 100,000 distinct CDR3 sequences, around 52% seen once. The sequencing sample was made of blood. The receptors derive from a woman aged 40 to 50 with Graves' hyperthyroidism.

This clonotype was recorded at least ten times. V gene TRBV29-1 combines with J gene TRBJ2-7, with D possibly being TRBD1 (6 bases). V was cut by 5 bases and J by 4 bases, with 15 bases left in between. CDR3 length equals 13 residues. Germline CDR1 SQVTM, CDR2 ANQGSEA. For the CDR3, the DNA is TGCAGCGTTCCGGGACAAGGAGGTTACGAGCAGTACTTC. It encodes CSVPGQGGYEQYF.

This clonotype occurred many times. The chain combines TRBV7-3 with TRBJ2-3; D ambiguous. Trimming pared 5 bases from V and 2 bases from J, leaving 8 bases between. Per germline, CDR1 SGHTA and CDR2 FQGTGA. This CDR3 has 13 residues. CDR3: CASSHRNTDTQYF. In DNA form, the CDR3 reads TGTGCCAGCAGCCACCGGAACACAGATACGCAGTATTTT.

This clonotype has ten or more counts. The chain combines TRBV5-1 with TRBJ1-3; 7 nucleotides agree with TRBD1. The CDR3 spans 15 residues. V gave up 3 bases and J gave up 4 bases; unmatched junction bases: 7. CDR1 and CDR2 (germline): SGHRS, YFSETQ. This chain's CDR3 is CASSSQGGGGNTIYF. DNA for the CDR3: TGCGCCAGCAGCTCGCAGGGGGGAGGCGGAAACACCATATATTTT. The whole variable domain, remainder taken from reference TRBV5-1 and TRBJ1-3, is KAGVTQTPRYLIKTRGQQVTLSCSPISGHRSVSWYQQTPGQGLQFLFEYFSETQRNKGNFPGRFSGRQFSNSRSEMNVSTLELGDSALYLCASSSQGGGGNTIYFGEGSWLTVV.

The CDR3 DNA reads TGTGCCATCAGTCAATTTTTGGACAGGGTTAATGGCTACACCTTC. Its protein is CAISQFLDRVNGYTF. V usage is TRBV10-3 and J usage is TRBJ1-2; 8 positions agree with TRBD1. The J segment lost 6 bases and the V segment lost 5 bases, leaving 11 bases of the junction unmatched. Per germline, CDR1 ENHRY and CDR2 SYGVKD. The CDR3 loop spans 15 amino acids.

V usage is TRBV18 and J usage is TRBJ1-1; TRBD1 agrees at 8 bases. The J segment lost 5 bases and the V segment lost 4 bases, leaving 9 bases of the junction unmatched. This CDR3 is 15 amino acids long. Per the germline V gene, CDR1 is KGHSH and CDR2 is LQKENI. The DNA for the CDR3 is TGTGCCAGCTCACAGGGGCAGGGGGCGCAGACTGAAGCTTTCTTT. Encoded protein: CASSQGQGAQTEAFF.

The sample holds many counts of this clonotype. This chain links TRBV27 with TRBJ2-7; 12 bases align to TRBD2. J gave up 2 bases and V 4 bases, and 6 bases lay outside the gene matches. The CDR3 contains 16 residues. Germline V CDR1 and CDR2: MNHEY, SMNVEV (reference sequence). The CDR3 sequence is CASSSRLAGDPYEQYF. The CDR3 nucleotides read TGTGCCAGCAGTTCGCGACTAGCGGGAGATCCCTACGAGCAGTACTTC.

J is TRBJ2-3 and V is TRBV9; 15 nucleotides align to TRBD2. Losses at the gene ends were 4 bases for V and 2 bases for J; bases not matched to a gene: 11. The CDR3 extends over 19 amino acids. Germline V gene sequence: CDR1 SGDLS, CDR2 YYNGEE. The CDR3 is CASSQDDGLAGGSTDTQYF. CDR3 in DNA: TGTGCCAGCAGCCAAGATGACGGACTAGCGGGAGGGTCCACAGATACGCAGTATTTT.

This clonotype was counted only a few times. CDR3 bases: TGTGCCACCAGCAGGGACAGGGGAGGGTACGAGCAGTACTTC. Residues: CATSRDRGGYEQYF. The chain uses TRBV15 and TRBJ2-7; 9 positions agree with TRBD1. Germline loops: CDR1 LNHNV, CDR2 YYDKDF (reference sequence). Trimming removed 3 bases from V and 4 bases from J; junction bases left unmatched: 4. The length of the CDR3 is 14 residues. Complete variable domain (other parts from reference TRBV15 and TRBJ2-7): DAMVIQNPRYQVTQFGKPVTLSCSQTLNHNVMYWYQQKSSQAPKLLFHYYDKDFNNEADTPDNFQSRRPNTSFCFLDIRSPGLGDTAMYLCATSRDRGGYEQYFGPGTRLTVT.

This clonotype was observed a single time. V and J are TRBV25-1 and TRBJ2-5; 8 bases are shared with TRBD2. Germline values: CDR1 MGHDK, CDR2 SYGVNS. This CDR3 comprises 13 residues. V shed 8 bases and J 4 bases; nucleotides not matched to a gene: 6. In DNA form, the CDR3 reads TGTGCCAGCTCCCGGCGGGGGGCAGAGACCCAGTACTTC. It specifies CASSRRGAETQYF.

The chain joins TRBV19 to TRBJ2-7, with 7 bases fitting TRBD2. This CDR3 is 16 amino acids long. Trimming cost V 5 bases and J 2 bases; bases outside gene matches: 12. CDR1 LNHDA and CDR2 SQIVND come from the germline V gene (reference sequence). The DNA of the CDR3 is TGTGCCAGTAGTCCACAGGCAAGCGGGAATACCTACGAGCAGTACTTC. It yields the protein CASSPQASGNTYEQYF.

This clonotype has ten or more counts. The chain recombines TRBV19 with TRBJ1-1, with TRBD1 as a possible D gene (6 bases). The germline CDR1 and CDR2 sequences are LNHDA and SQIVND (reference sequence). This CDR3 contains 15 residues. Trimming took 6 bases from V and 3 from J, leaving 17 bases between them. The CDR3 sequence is CASSDGTWGHTEAFF. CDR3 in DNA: TGTGCCAGTAGCGACGGGACTTGGGGGCACACTGAAGCTTTCTTT.

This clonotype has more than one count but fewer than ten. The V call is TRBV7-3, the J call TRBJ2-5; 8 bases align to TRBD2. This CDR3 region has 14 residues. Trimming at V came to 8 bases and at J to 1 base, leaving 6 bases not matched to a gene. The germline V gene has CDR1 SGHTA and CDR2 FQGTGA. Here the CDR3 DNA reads TGTGCCAGCCAAGTCACTAGCGGCCAAGAGACCCAGTACTTC. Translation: CASQVTSGQETQYF. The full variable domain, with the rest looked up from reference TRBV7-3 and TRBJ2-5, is GAGVSQTPSNKVTEKGKYVELRCDPISGHTALYWYRQSLGQGPEFLIYFQGTGAADDSGLPNDRFFAVRPEGSVSTLKIQRTERGDSAVYLCASQVTSGQETQYFGPGTRLLVL.

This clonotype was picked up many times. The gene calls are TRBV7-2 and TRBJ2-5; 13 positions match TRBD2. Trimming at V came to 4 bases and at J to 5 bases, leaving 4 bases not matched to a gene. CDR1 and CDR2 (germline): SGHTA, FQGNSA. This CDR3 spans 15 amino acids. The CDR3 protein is CASSSGLAGAETQYF. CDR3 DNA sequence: TGTGCCAGCAGCTCAGGACTAGCGGGAGCTGAGACCCAGTACTTC.

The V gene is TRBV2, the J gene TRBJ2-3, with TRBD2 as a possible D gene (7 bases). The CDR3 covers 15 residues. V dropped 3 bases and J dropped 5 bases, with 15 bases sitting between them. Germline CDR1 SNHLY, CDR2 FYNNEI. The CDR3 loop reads CASSDSGAGEDTQYF. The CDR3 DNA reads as TGTGCCAGCAGTGATTCGGGGGCGGGAGAAGATACGCAGTATTTT.

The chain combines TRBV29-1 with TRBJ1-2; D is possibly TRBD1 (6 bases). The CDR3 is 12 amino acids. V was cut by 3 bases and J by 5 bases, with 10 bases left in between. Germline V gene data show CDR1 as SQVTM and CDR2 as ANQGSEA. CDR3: CSVDRGDYGYTF. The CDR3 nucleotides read TGCAGCGTTGATAGGGGGGATTATGGCTACACCTTC.

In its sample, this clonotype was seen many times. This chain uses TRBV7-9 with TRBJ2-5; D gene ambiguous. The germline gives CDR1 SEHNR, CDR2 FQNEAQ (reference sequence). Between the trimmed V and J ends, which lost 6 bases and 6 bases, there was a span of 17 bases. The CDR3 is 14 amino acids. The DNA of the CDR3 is TGTGCCAGCAGTTTGTCCTCGGTCATAAAGACCCAGTACTTC. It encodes CASSLSSVIKTQYF.

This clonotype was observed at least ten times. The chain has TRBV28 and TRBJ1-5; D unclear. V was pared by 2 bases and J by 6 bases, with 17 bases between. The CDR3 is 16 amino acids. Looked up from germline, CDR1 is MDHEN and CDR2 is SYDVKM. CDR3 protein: CASSLGRWVIGQPQHF. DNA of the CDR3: TGTGCCAGCAGTTTAGGTCGATGGGTAATCGGTCAGCCCCAGCATTTT.

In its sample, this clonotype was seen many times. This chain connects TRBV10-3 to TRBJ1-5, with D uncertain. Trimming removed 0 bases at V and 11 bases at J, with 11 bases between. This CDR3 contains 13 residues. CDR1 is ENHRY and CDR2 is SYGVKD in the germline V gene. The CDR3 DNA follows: TGTGCCATCAGTGAGTCGGCCTCGGGGACCCAGCATTTT. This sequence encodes CAISESASGTQHF.

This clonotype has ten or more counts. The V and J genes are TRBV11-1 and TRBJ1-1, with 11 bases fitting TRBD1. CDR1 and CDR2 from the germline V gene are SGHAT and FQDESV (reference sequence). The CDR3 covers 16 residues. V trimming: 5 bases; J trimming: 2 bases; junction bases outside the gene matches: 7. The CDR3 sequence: CASSGWTGGLNTEAFF. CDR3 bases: TGTGCCAGCAGCGGATGGACAGGGGGCCTTAACACTGAAGCTTTCTTT.

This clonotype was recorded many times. DNA for the CDR3: TGTGCCAGCAGCTTGGGGCCAGCCGGGGAGCTGTTTTTT. It translates to CASSLGPAGELFF. The chain carries TRBV7-3 and TRBJ2-2; TRBD1 is a possible D gene (5 bases). The germline V and J ends were trimmed by 3 bases and 6 bases, with 8 bases remaining between them. There are 13 residues in the CDR3. CDR1 and CDR2 from the germline V gene are SGHTA and FQGTGA.